What follows are 22 T cell receptor beta chains derived from one specimen sequenced in a study of T-cell reconstitution after alpha-beta-depleted transplantation in children. A library of TCRbeta sequences, prepared with unique molecular identifiers, was generated. TCRdb passed the PCR reads through MiXCR, listing each CDR3 protein once. The sample includes over 150,000 distinct CDR3 sequences, about 7% of them seen just once. The sequencing here drew on PBMCs, taken before TCRalphabeta/CD19-depleted stem cell transplant. These receptors were collected from a boy aged 2 to 10 with acute lymphoblastic leukemia, due to receive a stem cell transplant.

The table lists this clonotype with a few counts. The chain links TRBV6-4 to TRBJ2-2; 10 bases agree with TRBD1. The CDR3 is made up of 15 amino acids. The V and J ends lost 3 bases and 3 bases, in that order; junction bases with no gene match: 1. Germline CDR1 is MRHNA and CDR2 is SNTAGT. The DNA for the CDR3 is TGTGCCAGCAGTGAGGGGACAGGGGACACCGGGGAGCTGTTTTTT. As protein: CASSEGTGDTGELFF.

This clonotype was seen at least ten times. V gene TRBV5-1 combines with J gene TRBJ2-3, with 7 positions matching TRBD2. The CDR3 has 14 residues. Germline assignment: CDR1 SGHRS and CDR2 YFSETQ. V was pared by 3 bases and J by 7 bases, with 8 bases of the junction left unmatched. Written as DNA, the CDR3 is TGCGCCAGCAGCTCGACCGGGAGGAGCAATACGCAGTATTTT. The encoded protein is CASSSTGRSNTQYF.

This clonotype was detected ten times or more. The genes are TRBV29-1 and TRBJ2-2; D unclear. CDR1 is SQVTM and CDR2 is ANQGSEA in the germline V gene. The CDR3 runs 13 residues. The V gene lost 4 bases and the J gene lost 1 base, with 7 bases spanning the gap. The CDR3, as DNA: TGCAGCGTTGCGGCAGGGAACACCGGGGAGCTGTTTTTT. This gives the protein CSVAAGNTGELFF.

This clonotype occurred a few times. This rearrangement joins TRBV3-1 to TRBJ1-3; D gene uncertain. V shed 1 base and J shed 4 bases, with 5 bases lying between them. The CDR3 is 13 residues long. The germline V gene encodes CDR1 LGHDT and CDR2 YNNKEL (reference sequence). CDR3 DNA: TGTGCCAGCAGCCAAGTAGCAGGAAACACCATATATTTT. Translated: CASSQVAGNTIYF.

J is TRBJ1-6 and V is TRBV27; the D gene is possibly TRBD1 (5 bases). The germline CDR1 and CDR2 sequences are MNHEY and SMNVEV (reference sequence). V was trimmed by 5 bases and J by 7 bases, leaving 21 bases between them. The CDR3 is 17 residues long. For the CDR3, the DNA is TGTGCCAGCAGTCTTAGTTTCCTGGGACGGCCCAATTCACCCCTCCACTTT. Protein: CASSLSFLGRPNSPLHF.

There are a few counts of this clonotype. V and J are TRBV20-1 and TRBJ1-5; D unresolved. V lost 1 base, J lost 3 bases, and 10 bases lay in between. The germline V gene has CDR1 DFQATT and CDR2 SNEGSKA (reference sequence). The CDR3 has 14 residues. CDR3 bases: TGCAGTGCTAGAGTGTACTATTCCAATCAGCCCCAGCATTTT. Its protein product is CSARVYYSNQPQHF.

V and J are TRBV7-9 and TRBJ2-1, with 13 bases that match TRBD2. The CDR3 loop spans 15 amino acids. Germline V gene sequence: CDR1 SEHNR, CDR2 FQNEAQ (reference sequence). The V gene end was trimmed by 1 base and the J gene end by 9 bases; junction bases not matched to a gene: 3. The CDR3: CASSLERLAGGEQFF. The DNA of the CDR3 is TGTGCCAGCAGCTTAGAGCGACTAGCGGGAGGTGAGCAGTTCTTC.

This clonotype was seen at least ten times. The genes are TRBV6-5 and TRBJ2-1, with D perhaps matching TRBD2 (5 bases). V lost 6 bases and J 5 bases, leaving 17 bases between the germline ends. Germline V gene lookup returns CDR1 MNHEY and CDR2 SVGAGI. The CDR3 consists of 15 residues. CDR3 in amino acids: CASSGGRHENNEQFF. The CDR3 DNA reads TGTGCCAGCAGCGGAGGCCGACATGAAAACAATGAGCAGTTCTTC.

The rearrangement links TRBV20-1 to TRBJ2-7, with D possibly being TRBD1 (5 bases). The germline V gene has CDR1 DFQATT and CDR2 SNEGSKA (reference sequence). CDR3 size: 14 residues. Trimming stripped 1 base from V and 2 bases from J, with 12 bases between. DNA of the CDR3: TGCAGTGCTAGAGCCCCCCCAGGGCCCTACGAGCAGTACTTC. This codes for CSARAPPGPYEQYF.

J is TRBJ1-2 and V is TRBV6-5; 9 bases align to TRBD1. The CDR3 totals 15 residues. V was clipped by 7 bases and J by 4 bases; unmatched bases: 10. The germline CDR1 and CDR2 sequences are MNHEY and SVGAGI. In nucleotides, the CDR3 is TGTGCCAGCACCGGGGACAGGGCCCTAGGCTATGGCTACACCTTC. Translating it yields CASTGDRALGYGYTF.

In its sample, this clonotype was seen many times. The chain recombines TRBV27 with TRBJ2-7; TRBD2 aligns across 7 bases. The CDR3 covers 14 residues. The junction had 10 bases not matched to a gene; V was cut back by 6 bases and J by 5 bases. CDR1 is MNHEY and CDR2 is SMNVEV in the germline V gene (reference sequence). CDR3 DNA: TGTGCCAGCAGGGGAGGGACCCGTCTTAACGAGCAGTACTTC. This codes for CASRGGTRLNEQYF.

This chain links TRBV20-1 with TRBJ2-1; 13 bases align to TRBD2. CDR1 is DFQATT, CDR2 SNEGSKA, per germline (reference sequence). The junction had 8 bases not matched to a gene; V was cut back by 6 bases and J by 9 bases. The CDR3 sequence is 14 residues long. The CDR3 sequence: CSARTSGSFGEQFF. CDR3 sequence (DNA): TGCAGTGCCAGGACTAGCGGGAGTTTCGGTGAGCAGTTCTTC.

This clonotype was seen at least ten times. The CDR3 region is CASSPNGEPGVWEQYF. Here the CDR3 DNA reads TGTGCCAGCAGTCCTAACGGGGAGCCAGGAGTTTGGGAGCAGTACTTC. V is TRBV28 and J is TRBJ2-7, with D possibly matching TRBD2 (5 bases). V lost 5 bases and J lost 7, with 24 bases in between. The CDR3 sequence is 16 residues long. Per germline, CDR1 MDHEN and CDR2 SYDVKM.

V is TRBV5-1 and J is TRBJ2-3; the match to TRBD2 covers 7 bases. The germline CDR1 and CDR2 sequences are SGHRS and YFSETQ. J was trimmed by 2 bases and V by 4 bases; bases with no gene match: 4. The CDR3 runs 14 residues. This CDR3 reads CASSREETTDTQYF. The CDR3 DNA sequence: TGCGCCAGCAGCCGGGAGGAGACCACAGATACGCAGTATTTT.

The sample holds many counts of this clonotype. The rearrangement uses TRBV10-2 and TRBJ2-2, with 7 positions matching TRBD1. CDR3 length: 16 amino acids. V shed 5 bases, J shed 0 bases, and the junction held 6 bases outside the gene matches. Germline CDR1 WSHSY, CDR2 SAAADI. In nucleotides, the CDR3 is TGCGCCAGCAGTCTACAGGGGCCGCCGAACACCGGGGAGCTGTTTTTT. It translates to CASSLQGPPNTGELFF.

The chain carries TRBV2 and TRBJ2-1; 8 positions agree with TRBD1. Trimming at V came to 2 bases and at J to 6 bases, leaving 0 bases not matched to a gene. Germline CDR1 reads SNHLY; CDR2 reads FYNNEI. The CDR3 loop spans 13 amino acids. CDR3 loop: CASSETGGNEQFF. The CDR3 coding sequence is TGTGCCAGCAGTGAAACAGGGGGCAATGAGCAGTTCTTC. Looking up the rest from reference TRBV2 and TRBJ2-1 gives the full variable domain: EPEVTQTPSHQVTQMGQEVILRCVPISNHLYFYWYRQILGQKVEFLVSFYNNEISEKSEIFDDQFSVERPDGSNFTLKIRSTKLEDSAMYFCASSETGGNEQFFGPGTRLTVL.

This clonotype appeared many times. The chain links TRBV28 to TRBJ2-7; TRBD2 matches at 10 bases. CDR1 is MDHEN, CDR2 SYDVKM, per germline. The junction had 7 bases not matched to a gene; V was cut back by 3 bases and J by 5 bases. This CDR3 has 15 residues. The CDR3 DNA is TGTGCCAGCAGTTTCATACTAGCGGGAAGGGACGAGCAGTACTTC. Encoded protein: CASSFILAGRDEQYF.

This clonotype showed up many times. The rearrangement joins TRBV3-1 to TRBJ2-2, with no clear D. This CDR3 is 15 amino acids long. Germline loops: CDR1 LGHDT, CDR2 YNNKEL (reference sequence). V dropped 0 bases and J dropped 5 bases, with 10 bases sitting between them. The CDR3 DNA sequence: TGTGCCAGCAGCCAAGAAGAGCAAATAACCGGGGAGCTGTTTTTT. Its translation: CASSQEEQITGELFF.

In this sample, this clonotype turned up many times. V usage is TRBV6-2 or TRBV6-3 and J usage is TRBJ1-2, with 7 bases matching TRBD1. Germline loops: CDR1 MNHEY, CDR2 SVGEGT. Losses at the gene ends were 6 bases for V and 7 bases for J; bases not matched to a gene: 23. CDR3 length: 18 residues. The CDR3 DNA reads as TGTGCCAGCAGCTGTGAGCGGGACAGAGGACCCCTCGCGGGTGGCTACACCTTC. Translating gives CASSCERDRGPLAGGYTF.

This clonotype was recorded at least ten times. The CDR3 region is CASSLVMGRTDTQYF. The CDR3 DNA reads TGCGCCAGCAGCTTGGTCATGGGGCGCACAGATACGCAGTATTTT. The chain joins TRBV5-1 to TRBJ2-3; weak D call: TRBD1 (5 bases). V was pared by 0 bases and J by 1 base, with 9 bases between. Per the germline V gene, CDR1 is SGHRS and CDR2 is YFSETQ. The CDR3 length is 15 residues. Variable domain in full (rest from reference TRBV5-1 and TRBJ2-3): KAGVTQTPRYLIKTRGQQVTLSCSPISGHRSVSWYQQTPGQGLQFLFEYFSETQRNKGNFPGRFSGRQFSNSRSEMNVSTLELGDSALYLCASSLVMGRTDTQYFGPGTRLTVL.

This clonotype was observed many times. The chain is built from TRBV20-1 and TRBJ1-5; the D gene is possibly TRBD1 (6 bases). CDR3 length: 15 amino acids. The V end was cut by 7 bases, the J end by 1 base, with 17 bases between. Germline lookup yields CDR1 DFQATT and CDR2 SNEGSKA (reference sequence). CDR3 sequence (DNA): TGCAGTGTCCTACCGGGGGCTTTGAGCAATCAGCCCCAGCATTTT. This encodes CSVLPGALSNQPQHF.

The rearrangement joins TRBV7-2 to TRBJ2-3; D might be TRBD2 (5 bases). The CDR3 sequence is 16 residues long. Germline V gene sequence: CDR1 SGHTA, CDR2 FQGNSA. V was cut by 10 bases and J by 0 bases, with 20 bases left in between. The CDR3 sequence: CATSAGGDTSTDTQYF. The CDR3 DNA reads TGTGCCACCTCGGCGGGCGGAGACACTAGCACAGATACGCAGTATTTT.